These T cell receptor beta chains were read from a single sample in a study of CD8+ T cells in alopecia areata. Assay: immunoSEQ multiplex PCR; the TCRdb copy retains only in-frame clones and omits some. Of under 350,000 clones detected, 58% appear once; the ten largest clones hold more than 1.5%. Here the sequenced sample was CD4+ T cells sorted from blood, taken at week 24, from a patient treated with tofacitinib. The receptor set was obtained from a human donor with alopecia areata. Both conserved end residues are part of each CDR3. The D gene is left open where the match is weak. Clone size is stated in some rows and not others, as once, few, many or a class when expanded.

D	J	size	V	CDR3	DNA
-	TRBJ2-5	-	TRBV7-2	CASSGGNQETQYF	TGTGCCAGCAGCGGGGGAAACCAAGAGACCCAGTACTTC
TRBD2	TRBJ2-1	-	TRBV2	CASSGQRGGDNEQFF	TGTGCCAGCAGTGGACAGCGGGGGGGAGACAATGAGCAGTTCTTC
-	TRBJ2-7	few	TRBV29-1	CSVFGAWEQYF	TGCAGCGTTTTCGGAGCGTGGGAGCAGTACTTC
TRBD2	TRBJ2-1	-	TRBV9	CASSPRAGVKPSNEQFF	TGTGCCAGCAGCCCAAGGGCGGGAGTAAAACCCTCCAATGAGCAGTTCTTC
-	TRBJ1-5	-	TRBV23-1	CASSQRPGADQPQHF	TGTGCCAGCAGCCAGAGGCCAGGGGCGGATCAGCCCCAGCATTTT
TRBD1	TRBJ1-1	-	TRBV7-2	CASSLDRTEAFF	TGTGCCAGCAGCTTGGACAGGACAGAAGCTTTCTTT
-	TRBJ2-6	-	TRBV7-2	CASSFVGGSGANVLTF	TGTGCCAGCAGCTTTGTGGGGGGATCTGGGGCCAACGTCCTGACTTTC
-	TRBJ1-1	-	TRBV30	CAWSNYDRITTEAFF	TGTGCCTGGAGCAACTACGACAGGATCACCACTGAAGCTTTCTTT
-	TRBJ2-5	few	TRBV29-1	CSAEGRGVEAQYF	TGCAGCGCCGAGGGCAGGGGGGTGGAGGCCCAGTACTTC
-	TRBJ2-5	-	TRBV29-1	CSVGLDQETQYF	TGCAGCGTCGGACTGGACCAAGAGACCCAGTACTTC
-	TRBJ1-2	-	TRBV10-3	CAISELEGRGYTF	TGTGCCATCAGTGAGTTGGAGGGAAGGGGCTACACCTTC
-	TRBJ1-1	-	TRBV28	CASSKGAEAFF	TGTGCCAGCAGCAAGGGGGCTGAAGCTTTCTTT
-	TRBJ2-3	-	TRBV7-2	CASSTTTDTQYF	TGTGCCAGCAGCACTACGACAGATACGCAGTATTTT
-	TRBJ2-3	-	TRBV10-3	CAIRATDSDTQYF	TGTGCCATCAGGGCGACAGATTCAGATACGCAGTATTTT
-	TRBJ1-1	-	TRBV6-5	CASWLTGFSNTEAFF	TGTGCCAGCTGGCTTACAGGTTTTTCGAACACTGAAGCTTTCTTT
-	TRBJ2-3	-	TRBV30	CAWRPAFDLDTQYF	TGTGCCTGGAGGCCAGCCTTTGACTTGGATACGCAGTATTTT
-	TRBJ2-6	-	TRBV2	CASNSLSSGANVLTF	TGTGCCAGCAACAGTCTGAGCTCTGGGGCCAACGTCCTGACTTTC
-	TRBJ2-7	-	TRBV30	CAWSSIGQPYEQYF	TGTGCCTGGAGTAGCATAGGACAGCCATACGAGCAGTACTTC
TRBD1	TRBJ1-2	-	TRBV7-2	CASVLQGQGTYGYTF	TGTGCCAGCGTACTACAGGGACAGGGGACCTATGGCTACACCTTC
-	TRBJ1-1	few	TRBV29-1	CSVSPTAAMGTEAFF	TGCAGCGTATCACCCACGGCGGCAATGGGGACTGAAGCTTTCTTT
TRBD2	TRBJ2-3	-	TRBV7-9	CASSSATSADTQYF	TGTGCCAGCAGCTCAGCTACTAGCGCAGATACGCAGTATTTT
-	TRBJ1-1	few	TRBV30	CAWGGNTEAFF	TGTGCCTGGGGAGGGAACACTGAAGCTTTCTTT
-	TRBJ1-2	few	TRBV19	CASTRDSGYTF	TGTGCCAGTACGAGGGACTCTGGCTACACCTTC
-	TRBJ2-6	-	TRBV6-5	CASSYERAAGANVLTF	TGTGCCAGCAGTTACGAGCGGGCTGCTGGGGCCAACGTCCTGACTTTC
-	TRBJ2-4	once	TRBV29-1	CSVEVGMVKNIQYF	TGCAGCGTTGAAGTAGGGATGGTCAAAAACATTCAGTACTTC
-	TRBJ2-3	-	TRBV29-1	CSVTVGGRFTDTQYF	TGCAGCGTGACCGTCGGAGGCCGGTTCACAGATACGCAGTATTTT
-	TRBJ1-1	-	TRBV30	CAWSGLLNTEAFF	TGTGCCTGGTCAGGGTTGTTGAACACTGAAGCTTTCTTT
TRBD1	TRBJ2-3	-	TRBV7-9	CASSGRWTGYTDTQYF	TGTGCCAGCAGCGGAAGGTGGACAGGGTACACAGATACGCAGTATTTT
TRBD2	TRBJ2-2	-	TRBV4-2	CASGLGLAGTNTGELFF	TGTGCCAGCGGGCTAGGACTAGCGGGGACGAACACCGGGGAGCTGTTTTTT
TRBD2	TRBJ2-3	few	TRBV2	CASSETPWRGGADTQYF	TGTGCCAGCAGTGAAACCCCTTGGCGGGGGGGAGCAGATACGCAGTATTTT
-	TRBJ1-2	few	TRBV7-2	CASSPQNLQIRNGYTF	TGTGCCAGCAGCCCCCAGAACTTACAGATCAGGAATGGCTACACCTTC
TRBD1	TRBJ1-5	-	TRBV30	CAWSVSGGPQPQHF	TGTGCCTGGAGTGTCTCAGGGGGTCCTCAGCCCCAGCATTTT
-	TRBJ1-6	-	TRBV6-6	CASNSGVGNSPLHF	TGTGCCAGCAACTCAGGGGTCGGGAATTCACCCCTCCACTTT
-	TRBJ1-3	once	TRBV30	CAWSVGSGNTIYF	TGTGCCTGGAGTGTAGGGAGCGGAAACACCATATATTTT
-	TRBJ1-2	few	TRBV29-1	CSVVRARANYGYTF	TGCAGCGTTGTCAGGGCCCGAGCTAACTATGGCTACACCTTC
-	TRBJ1-1	-	TRBV6-1	CASSLGVRGNTEAFF	TGTGCCAGCAGCCTTGGAGTAAGGGGTAACACTGAAGCTTTCTTT
-	TRBJ2-5	-	TRBV30	CAWSSAETQYF	TGTGCCTGGAGCTCCGCGGAGACCCAGTACTTC
-	TRBJ2-5	-	TRBV5-1	CATQALGGQETQYF	TGCGCCACCCAAGCCCTAGGGGGCCAAGAGACCCAGTACTTC
TRBD1	TRBJ1-1	-	TRBV29-1	CSGGTGDTEAFF	TGCAGCGGGGGGACAGGTGACACTGAAGCTTTCTTT
-	TRBJ2-2	-	TRBV27	CASSLIATGELFF	TGTGCCAGCAGTCTTATAGCCACCGGGGAGCTGTTTTTT
-	TRBJ1-1	-	TRBV29-1	CSVVLARGGTEAFF	TGCAGCGTTGTGTTGGCCAGGGGCGGCACTGAAGCTTTCTTT
-	TRBJ2-1	-	TRBV30	CAWSFRRGGPTGYNEQFF	TGTGCCTGGAGTTTCAGAAGGGGGGGGCCCACCGGATACAATGAGCAGTTCTTC
-	TRBJ1-5	-	TRBV19	CASSHGGNQPQHF	TGTGCCAGTAGTCATGGGGGCAATCAGCCCCAGCATTTT
TRBD1	TRBJ1-1	-	TRBV29-1	CSVDRVLGTEAFF	TGCAGCGTCGACAGGGTCCTCGGCACTGAAGCTTTCTTT
-	TRBJ2-7	-	TRBV30	CAWGRDHEQYF	TGTGCCTGGGGCAGGGATCACGAGCAGTACTTC
TRBD2	TRBJ2-5	-	TRBV29-1	CSAQRGVQETQYF	TGCAGCGCCCAGCGGGGGGTCCAAGAGACCCAGTACTTC
-	TRBJ2-2	-	TRBV6-5	CASQDQRELFF	TGTGCCAGCCAGGATCAGAGGGAGCTGTTTTTT
TRBD1	TRBJ2-4	-	TRBV27	CASKGALAKNIQYF	TGTGCCAGCAAGGGGGCACTAGCCAAAAACATTCAGTACTTC
TRBD2	TRBJ2-5	-	TRBV7-6	CASSLLAGLAVETQYF	TGTGCCAGCAGCTTACTCGCGGGGCTAGCGGTTGAGACCCAGTACTTC
-	TRBJ1-1	-	TRBV30	CAWSAIANTEAFF	TGTGCCTGGAGTGCAATAGCGAACACTGAAGCTTTCTTT
TRBD2	TRBJ2-3	-	TRBV2	CASSGTSGARRTDTQYF	TGTGCCAGCAGTGGGACTAGCGGGGCCCGCCGCACAGATACGCAGTATTTT
-	TRBJ1-1	-	TRBV29-1	CSVGGLLGTEAFF	TGCAGCGTCGGCGGACTTTTGGGCACTGAAGCTTTCTTT
-	TRBJ2-3	-	TRBV2	CASSLAGTDTQYF	TGTGCCAGCAGCCTTGCTGGCACAGATACGCAGTATTTT
-	TRBJ1-1	-	TRBV2	CASPGRMNTEAFF	TGTGCCAGCCCGGGGAGAATGAACACTGAAGCTTTCTTT